This T cell receptor beta chain was recorded in a study of T cell responses to AZD1222 COVID-19 vaccine. Regarding the study as a whole: The reported proportion of spike-specific TCRs targeting unmutated variant regions was nearly half. Repertoires in all cases were sampled only once the peak T cell response had passed. Vaccine-associated CD4 TCRs spanned spike, dominant at 160-218 and 743-854. Possibly, clonal diversity was underestimated; donors were largely white British and included more females.

From germline, CDR1 is GTSNPN and CDR2 SVGIG (reference sequence). The CDR3 contains 13 residues. The V gene end was trimmed by 5 bases and the J gene end by 5 bases; junction bases not matched to a gene: 4. As regards this clone: Its antigen remains unidentified.

TCRdb keeps only in-frame clones here, not all; method: immunoSEQ multiplex PCR. The sample has about 200,000 clones, 94% seen once. The receptor was derived from an adult who received the MenACWY meningococcal vaccine as a control. This chain uses TRBV30 with TRBJ2-2, with 8 bases that match TRBD1. Here the sequenced sample was peripheral blood, taken 28 days after the second dose of the MenACWY control vaccine. The CDR3 bases are TGTGCCTGGCGGGACAGGTTTACCGGGGAGCTGTTTTTT. Its translation: CAWRDRFTGELFF.